A selection of T cell receptor beta chains follows, all from one sample in a study of T cells in localized non-small cell lung cancer. Method: immunoSEQ multiplex PCR; TCRdb's copy keeps in-frame clones and lacks some. The table lists under 95,000 clones, around 81% of them singletons. The source material was peripheral blood, sampled before any cancer treatment. The receptors derive from a female donor of 60 years or more with stage I lung adenocarcinoma. Both conserved end residues are part of each CDR3. The D gene is left open where the match is weak. A row's size may be missing; if present it is once, few, many or a size class.

clone size: .
D gene: .
V gene: TRBV5-5
J gene: TRBJ1-1
CDR3 length: 12
CDR3 DNA: TGTGCCAGCAGCTCAGCCGGGACTAAGGCTTTCTTT
CDR3 protein: CASSSAGTKAFF

clone size: .
D gene: .
V gene: TRBV7-3
J gene: TRBJ1-1
CDR3 length: 13
CDR3 DNA: TGTGCCAGCAGCTTAGGCATGAACACTGAAGCTTTCTTT
CDR3 protein: CASSLGMNTEAFF

clone size: .
D gene: .
V gene: TRBV6-5
J gene: TRBJ2-5
CDR3 length: 14
CDR3 DNA: TGTGCCAGCAGTTACAGGGATGAAAAAGAGACCCAGTACTTC
CDR3 protein: CASSYRDEKETQYF

clone size: .
D gene: .
V gene: TRBV5-1
J gene: TRBJ1-2
CDR3 length: 14
CDR3 DNA: TGCGCCAGCAGCTTGGTGGTGCAGTCCTATGGCTACACCTTC
CDR3 protein: CASSLVVQSYGYTF

clone size: .
D gene: TRBD2
V gene: TRBV5-6
J gene: TRBJ2-5
CDR3 length: 16
CDR3 DNA: TGTGCCAGCACCCGGGTCCTAGCGGGACCCCAAGAGACCCAGTACTTC
CDR3 protein: CASTRVLAGPQETQYF

clone size: .
D gene: .
V gene: TRBV5-1
J gene: TRBJ1-1
CDR3 length: 15
CDR3 DNA: TGCGCCAGCAGCCTAAAAGACAGGACTAACACTGAAGCTTTCTTT
CDR3 protein: CASSLKDRTNTEAFF

clone size: .
D gene: .
V gene: TRBV7-2
J gene: TRBJ2-1
CDR3 length: 11
CDR3 DNA: TGTGCCAGCAGCTTATTCAAAGAGCAGTTCTTC
CDR3 protein: CASSLFKEQFF

clone size: .
D gene: .
V gene: TRBV9
J gene: TRBJ2-7
CDR3 length: 14
CDR3 DNA: TGTGCCAGCAGCGTAGAGGGAGGTGCCTACGAGCAGTACTTC
CDR3 protein: CASSVEGGAYEQYF

clone size: .
D gene: .
V gene: TRBV27
J gene: TRBJ1-2
CDR3 length: 13
CDR3 DNA: TGTGCCAGCAGTTTATGGAGTGGGGACGGCTACACCTTC
CDR3 protein: CASSLWSGDGYTF

clone size: .
D gene: .
V gene: TRBV7-2
J gene: TRBJ1-1
CDR3 length: 16
CDR3 DNA: TGTGCCAGCAGCAATAGCCGCCCGGACAGATATACTGAAGCTTTCTTT
CDR3 protein: CASSNSRPDRYTEAFF

clone size: .
D gene: .
V gene: TRBV10-3
J gene: TRBJ2-1
CDR3 length: 15
CDR3 DNA: TGTGCCATCAGTGATGCTCAGGGTGCCAGGAGTGAGCAGTTCTTC
CDR3 protein: CAISDAQGARSEQFF

clone size: .
D gene: .
V gene: TRBV12-5
J gene: TRBJ1-1
CDR3 length: 12
CDR3 DNA: TGTGCTAGTGGTTTGAGGGCCACTGAAGCTTTCTTT
CDR3 protein: CASGLRATEAFF

clone size: once
D gene: TRBD1
V gene: TRBV5-1
J gene: TRBJ1-1
CDR3 length: 15
CDR3 DNA: TGCGCCAGCAGCTACTGGACAGGGGCGAACACTGAAGCTTTCTTT
CDR3 protein: CASSYWTGANTEAFF

clone size: .
D gene: .
V gene: TRBV28
J gene: TRBJ2-1
CDR3 length: 14
CDR3 DNA: TGTGCCAGCATACTGGCGCAGCGGCACAATGAGCAGTTCTTC
CDR3 protein: CASILAQRHNEQFF

clone size: .
D gene: TRBD2
V gene: TRBV5-1
J gene: TRBJ2-4
CDR3 length: 17
CDR3 DNA: TGCGCCAGCAGCTTCCCGACTAGCGGGAGGGCCAAAAACATTCAGTACTTC
CDR3 protein: CASSFPTSGRAKNIQYF

clone size: .
D gene: TRBD2
V gene: TRBV5-1
J gene: TRBJ2-5
CDR3 length: 15
CDR3 DNA: TGCGCCAGCAGCTTGGTGGCTAGCGGGAGAGAGACCCAGTACTTC
CDR3 protein: CASSLVASGRETQYF

clone size: few
D gene: TRBD1
V gene: TRBV19
J gene: TRBJ1-5
CDR3 length: 15
CDR3 DNA: TGTGCCAGTAGATGGCGGCAGGGGGGCAATCAGCCCCAGCATTTT
CDR3 protein: CASRWRQGGNQPQHF

clone size: .
D gene: TRBD1
V gene: TRBV2
J gene: TRBJ1-2
CDR3 length: 13
CDR3 DNA: TGTGCCAGCAGTCCTCGTGGGACAGGCGGCTACACCTTC
CDR3 protein: CASSPRGTGGYTF

clone size: .
D gene: TRBD1
V gene: TRBV6-5
J gene: TRBJ2-7
CDR3 length: 13
CDR3 DNA: TGTGCCAGCAGATGGACAGGGGGCAGCGAGCAGTACTTC
CDR3 protein: CASRWTGGSEQYF

clone size: .
D gene: .
V gene: TRBV21-1
J gene: TRBJ2-7
CDR3 length: 14
CDR3 DNA: TGTGCCAGCAGCTCCCCTGTCCCCCCCTGGGAGCAGTACTTC
CDR3 protein: CASSSPVPPWEQYF

clone size: .
D gene: .
V gene: TRBV11-3
J gene: TRBJ1-1
CDR3 length: 14
CDR3 DNA: TGTGCCAGCAGCTCTGGGGGGGTGAACACTGAAGCTTTCTTT
CDR3 protein: CASSSGGVNTEAFF

clone size: .
D gene: TRBD1
V gene: TRBV7-9
J gene: TRBJ2-7
CDR3 length: 16
CDR3 DNA: TGTGCCAGCAGCCCTCCCGGGACAGGGTCTGCCTACGAGCAGTACTTC
CDR3 protein: CASSPPGTGSAYEQYF

clone size: once
D gene: .
V gene: TRBV5-1
J gene: TRBJ2-7
CDR3 length: 15
CDR3 DNA: TGCGCCAGCAGCGCGGGGACGCCGGGTGGCTACGAGCAGTACTTC
CDR3 protein: CASSAGTPGGYEQYF

clone size: .
D gene: .
V gene: TRBV28
J gene: TRBJ1-1
CDR3 length: 15
CDR3 DNA: TGTGCCAGCAGTCCCCCCGTTCCCGAGAACACTGAAGCTTTCTTT
CDR3 protein: CASSPPVPENTEAFF

clone size: .
D gene: TRBD1
V gene: TRBV6-1
J gene: TRBJ1-4
CDR3 length: 13
CDR3 DNA: TGTGCCAGCACCTTGGGGACAGGACTGGGCGGAATTTTT
CDR3 protein: CASTLGTGLGGIF

clone size: medium-sized
D gene: .
V gene: TRBV6-5
J gene: TRBJ1-5
CDR3 length: 14
CDR3 DNA: TGTGCCAGCAGTCCCCCCGGTAGCAATCAGCCCCAGCATTTT
CDR3 protein: CASSPPGSNQPQHF

clone size: .
D gene: .
V gene: TRBV7-2
J gene: TRBJ2-7
CDR3 length: 13
CDR3 DNA: TGTGCCAGCAGCTTAAAACATGGCTACGAGCAGTACTTC
CDR3 protein: CASSLKHGYEQYF

clone size: once
D gene: .
V gene: TRBV6-1
J gene: TRBJ1-3
CDR3 length: 15
CDR3 DNA: TGTGCCAGCAGACCGGGTCTAAGCTCTGGAAACACCATATATTTT
CDR3 protein: CASRPGLSSGNTIYF

clone size: .
D gene: .
V gene: TRBV5-1
J gene: TRBJ2-5
CDR3 length: 14
CDR3 DNA: TGCGCCAGCAGCTTCGAGAGACTCTCAGAGACCCAGTACTTC
CDR3 protein: CASSFERLSETQYF

clone size: .
D gene: .
V gene: TRBV13
J gene: TRBJ2-2
CDR3 length: 17
CDR3 DNA: TGTGCCAGCAGCTTAGGTATCCCGGCAGGGGAAGTAGGGGAGCTGTTTTTT
CDR3 protein: CASSLGIPAGEVGELFF

clone size: .
D gene: .
V gene: TRBV18
J gene: TRBJ1-2
CDR3 length: 15
CDR3 DNA: TGTGCCAGCTCACGAGCTACAGGGTTAAGCTATGGCTACACCTTC
CDR3 protein: CASSRATGLSYGYTF

clone size: .
D gene: .
V gene: TRBV19
J gene: TRBJ2-1
CDR3 length: 16
CDR3 DNA: TGTGCCAGTAGTCCTTCAGGGGAGAAGGTTTCCAATGAGCAGTTCTTC
CDR3 protein: CASSPSGEKVSNEQFF

clone size: .
D gene: TRBD1
V gene: TRBV4-2
J gene: TRBJ2-3
CDR3 length: 15
CDR3 DNA: TGTGCCAGCAGCCAAGTACGACAGGGGAGGGATACGCAGTATTTT
CDR3 protein: CASSQVRQGRDTQYF

clone size: .
D gene: .
V gene: TRBV6-1
J gene: TRBJ2-1
CDR3 length: 15
CDR3 DNA: TGTGCCAGCTTCCAGGAGGGTAGCGCGGTAACTGAGCAGTTCTTC
CDR3 protein: CASFQEGSAVTEQFF

clone size: .
D gene: TRBD1
V gene: TRBV27
J gene: TRBJ1-6
CDR3 length: 14
CDR3 DNA: TGTGCCAGCAGTTTGGGACAGGTGAATTCACCCCTCCACTTT
CDR3 protein: CASSLGQVNSPLHF

clone size: .
D gene: .
V gene: TRBV12-2
J gene: TRBJ1-2
CDR3 length: 15
CDR3 DNA: TGTGCAAGTCGCTTAGTCTGGGGTTTGGACTATGGCTACACCTTC
CDR3 protein: CASRLVWGLDYGYTF

clone size: .
D gene: .
V gene: TRBV11-3
J gene: TRBJ1-1
CDR3 length: 13
CDR3 DNA: TGTGCCAGCAGCTCAAGCCGGTGGACTGAAGCTTTCTTT
CDR3 protein: CASSSSRWTEAFF

clone size: .
D gene: TRBD2
V gene: TRBV19
J gene: TRBJ2-7
CDR3 length: 14
CDR3 DNA: TGTGCCAGTAGTCTGACTAGCGGCTCCTACGAGCAGTACTTC
CDR3 protein: CASSLTSGSYEQYF

clone size: .
D gene: .
V gene: TRBV19
J gene: TRBJ1-3
CDR3 length: 16
CDR3 DNA: TGTGCCAGTAGTATAGATGGGGCCCGCTCTGGAAACACCATATATTTT
CDR3 protein: CASSIDGARSGNTIYF

clone size: .
D gene: .
V gene: TRBV7-2
J gene: TRBJ2-1
CDR3 length: 14
CDR3 DNA: TGTGCCAGCAGCTTTCTACTCCTGGACAATGAGCAGTTCTTC
CDR3 protein: CASSFLLLDNEQFF

clone size: .
D gene: TRBD2
V gene: TRBV7-3
J gene: TRBJ2-3
CDR3 length: 14
CDR3 DNA: TGTGCCAGCAGCCGCACCGGGACTAGCCCTACGCAGTATTTT
CDR3 protein: CASSRTGTSPTQYF

clone size: .
D gene: .
V gene: TRBV7-8
J gene: TRBJ1-4
CDR3 length: 15
CDR3 DNA: TGTGCCAGCAGCTCACGGAGGGGGGCGGGGGAAAAACTGTTTTTT
CDR3 protein: CASSSRRGAGEKLFF

clone size: .
D gene: .
V gene: TRBV27
J gene: TRBJ1-6
CDR3 length: 15
CDR3 DNA: TGTGCCAGCAGTTTCGACACCCGGGGCAATTCACCCCTCCACTTT
CDR3 protein: CASSFDTRGNSPLHF

clone size: .
D gene: .
V gene: TRBV14
J gene: TRBJ1-1
CDR3 length: 13
CDR3 DNA: TGTGCCAGCAGCCAGGCAATAGGAGGAGCAGCTTTCTTT
CDR3 protein: CASSQAIGGAAFF

clone size: .
D gene: TRBD1
V gene: TRBV20-1
J gene: TRBJ1-2
CDR3 length: 10
CDR3 DNA: TGCAGTGCTCAGGGGGAGGTCTACACCTTC
CDR3 protein: CSAQGEVYTF

clone size: .
D gene: .
V gene: TRBV4-3
J gene: TRBJ2-1
CDR3 length: 14
CDR3 DNA: TGCGCCAGCAGCCCACGGACGTTCCTAAATGAGCAGTTCTTC
CDR3 protein: CASSPRTFLNEQFF

clone size: few
D gene: .
V gene: TRBV6-1
J gene: TRBJ1-5
CDR3 length: 13
CDR3 DNA: TGTGCCAGCACATGGGTTCGAGGTCAGCCCCAGCATTTT
CDR3 protein: CASTWVRGQPQHF

clone size: few
D gene: .
V gene: TRBV7-2
J gene: TRBJ2-5
CDR3 length: 13
CDR3 DNA: TGTGCCTCGTCGAGGGGCGTCCAAGAGACCCAGTACTTC
CDR3 protein: CASSRGVQETQYF

clone size: .
D gene: .
V gene: TRBV6-5
J gene: TRBJ1-5
CDR3 length: 14
CDR3 DNA: TGTGCCAGCAGTCGGACAGATAGCAATCAGCCCCAGCATTTT
CDR3 protein: CASSRTDSNQPQHF

clone size: .
D gene: .
V gene: TRBV10-3
J gene: TRBJ2-4
CDR3 length: 13
CDR3 DNA: TGTGCCATCGGGGGCGAGCTCAAAAACATTCAGTACTTC
CDR3 protein: CAIGGELKNIQYF

clone size: .
D gene: .
V gene: TRBV19
J gene: TRBJ1-6
CDR3 length: 15
CDR3 DNA: TGTGCCAGTAGGGCGTTGACAGCCCAGAATTCACCCCTCCACTTT
CDR3 protein: CASRALTAQNSPLHF

clone size: .
D gene: TRBD2
V gene: TRBV6-6
J gene: TRBJ2-1
CDR3 length: 15
CDR3 DNA: TGTGCCAGCAGACCAATAGCGGGAGTATTCAATGAGCAGTTCTTC
CDR3 protein: CASRPIAGVFNEQFF

clone size: .
D gene: .
V gene: TRBV12-5
J gene: TRBJ2-2
CDR3 length: 16
CDR3 DNA: TGTGCTAGTGGCTTGCAGCATGCAACGAACACCGGGGAGCTGTTTTTT
CDR3 protein: CASGLQHATNTGELFF